These T cell receptor beta chains were read from a single sample in a study of high-grade serous ovarian cancer treatment subgroups. Some clones are missing from TCRdb's copy, which holds only in-frame ones; the method was immunoSEQ multiplex PCR. The sample holds roughly 5,000 clones, more than 60% seen once. The sample was tumor tissue. The receptors originated from a human patient with high-grade serous ovarian cancer. Both conserved end residues are part of each CDR3. A D gene is named only where the DNA matches it firmly. Only part of the rows carry a size: once, few, many, or a class if the clone is expanded.

J gene	clone size	V gene	D gene	CDR3 DNA	CDR3 protein
TRBJ2-7	-	TRBV7-8	TRBD2	TGTGCCAGCAGCTCGGGACTAGCGGGGGGGCCAGTATCCTACGAGCAGTACTTC	CASSSGLAGGPVSYEQYF
TRBJ2-4	-	TRBV6-1	-	TGTGCCAGCAGTGAATCCGGGGCCAAAAACATTCAGTACTTC	CASSESGAKNIQYF
TRBJ1-2	-	TRBV11-3	-	TGTGCCAGCAGCTTATATATATATTGCCCCGGGGTAAACTATGGCTACACCTTC	CASSLYIYCPGVNYGYTF
TRBJ2-1	-	TRBV7-8	TRBD1	TGTGCCAGCAGCTCAACCGGGACAGGGGGCTACAATGAGCAGTTCTTC	CASSSTGTGGYNEQFF
TRBJ1-2	-	TRBV27	-	TGTGCCAGCAGATCACAATCGACACTCGCCTTC	CASRSQSTLAF
TRBJ2-7	-	TRBV18	TRBD1	TGTGCCAGCTCACCTCGACAGGGTACATACGAGCAGTACTTC	CASSPRQGTYEQYF
TRBJ1-5	-	TRBV4-1	TRBD1	TGCGCCAGCAGCCGCGGACAGGAGCCTCAGCCCCAGCATTTT	CASSRGQEPQPQHF
TRBJ1-1	few	TRBV25-1	-	TGTGCCAGCAGTGAATTCTTCAGGCCCGAGAGTGGGGCTTTCTTT	CASSEFFRPESGAFF
TRBJ1-2	-	TRBV6-6	-	TGTGCCAGCAGTAAGACACACAGGAGCTATGGCTACACCTTC	CASSKTHRSYGYTF
TRBJ2-1	-	TRBV18	-	TGTGCCAGCTCTCAGGGGGGGCCCTTCAATGAGCAGTTCTTC	CASSQGGPFNEQFF
TRBJ1-6	-	TRBV6-5	-	TGTGCCAGCAGTTTCGAAGGGGGACCCCTCCACTTT	CASSFEGGPLHF
TRBJ1-1	-	TRBV2	TRBD1	TGTGCCAGCAAGATGGACAGGGCGGCTGAAGCTTTCTTT	CASKMDRAAEAFF
TRBJ2-5	-	TRBV30	-	TGTGCCTGGACGTCCGGCAACGTATTTATCGAGACCCAGTACTTC	CAWTSGNVFIETQYF
TRBJ1-2	few	TRBV11-2	-	TGTGCCAGCAGCTTGAGTAACTATGGCTACACCTTC	CASSLSNYGYTF
TRBJ2-7	-	TRBV7-9	-	TGTGCCAGCAGCCCCTCCAAGGGCGAGCAGTACTTC	CASSPSKGEQYF
TRBJ1-3	-	TRBV14	-	TGTGCCAGCAGCCAAGCCCACAGGCGAGGAAACACCATATATTTT	CASSQAHRRGNTIYF
TRBJ2-6	-	TRBV6-1	TRBD1	TGTGCCAGCAGTGAGGGACAGACTGGGGCCAACGTCCTGACTTTC	CASSEGQTGANVLTF
TRBJ1-3	-	TRBV15	-	TGTGCCACCAGCAGAGATCGGGGCGTCTCTGGAAACACCATATATTTT	CATSRDRGVSGNTIYF
TRBJ2-5	-	TRBV5-1	TRBD2	TGCGCCAGCAGCGTAGGCGGGGGGGCCGGGGAGACCCAGTACTTC	CASSVGGGAGETQYF
TRBJ1-5	-	TRBV2	-	TGTGCCAGCAGTGGGGAAGGGGGTAATCAGCCCCAGCATTTT	CASSGEGGNQPQHF
TRBJ1-2	-	TRBV6-6	TRBD1	TGTGCCAGCAGTCCAGGGGGCGAGGGATATGGCTACACCTTC	CASSPGGEGYGYTF
TRBJ2-5	-	TRBV5-4	-	TGTGCCAGCAGCTTGGACAGCCGGGGGTTAGAGACCCAGTACTTC	CASSLDSRGLETQYF
TRBJ1-2	-	TRBV19	-	TGTGCCAGTAGTAGGGCAGGTGATAACTATGGCTACACCTTC	CASSRAGDNYGYTF
TRBJ2-5	-	TRBV7-8	TRBD2	TGTGCCAGTAACCCGGGGGGGGTAAACCAAGAGACCCAGTACTTC	CASNPGGVNQETQYF
TRBJ2-1	-	TRBV11-2	TRBD1	TGTGCCAGCAGCCACCGGACAGGATCAACCTACAATGAGCAGTTCTTC	CASSHRTGSTYNEQFF
TRBJ2-2	few	TRBV27	-	TGTGCCAGCAGTCAGGTGGGCGGCACCGGGGAGCTGTTTTTT	CASSQVGGTGELFF
TRBJ2-3	-	TRBV10-3	TRBD1	TGTGCCATCAGTGCGGGACAGGGATCAGATACGCAGTATTTT	CAISAGQGSDTQYF
TRBJ1-1	-	TRBV6-5	-	TGTGCCAGCAGATCATTGAACGGCCCTGAAGCTTTCTTT	CASRSLNGPEAFF
TRBJ1-5	-	TRBV12-2	-	TGTGCAAGTCGCCCCGGGACAGGACTCAATCAGCCCCAGCATTTT	CASRPGTGLNQPQHF
TRBJ2-5	-	TRBV11-2	-	TGTGCCAGCAGCTTAGACCCGGGTGCGAAGACCCAGTACTTC	CASSLDPGAKTQYF
TRBJ1-6	-	TRBV6-6	-	TGTGCCAGCAGAAGGGCGAGACGGCTGGGTTATTCACCCCTCCACTTT	CASRRARRLGYSPLHF
TRBJ2-1	few	TRBV7-6	TRBD2	TGTGCCAGCAGCCCCACTAGCGGGGGGTCCAATGAGCAGTTCTTC	CASSPTSGGSNEQFF
TRBJ1-1	few	TRBV6-1	-	TGTGCCAGCAGTCCTACCTACCGACGGAACACTGAAGCTTTCTTT	CASSPTYRRNTEAFF
TRBJ1-2	-	TRBV30	-	TGTGCCTGGACTGGCGGAGGGGCTGGCTACACCTTC	CAWTGGGAGYTF
TRBJ1-2	-	TRBV6-1	-	TGTGCCAGCAGTGAAAGGGCGTCAGGGGACTATGGCTACACCTTC	CASSERASGDYGYTF
TRBJ2-7	-	TRBV10-1	-	TGCGCCAGCAGAGGGGACAAGGGAACTTCCTACGAGCAGTACTTC	CASRGDKGTSYEQYF
TRBJ2-3	-	TRBV5-1	TRBD2	TGCGCCAGCAGTCCGCCACAAGGGGCGGGGGGCACAGATACGCAGTATTTT	CASSPPQGAGGTDTQYF
TRBJ2-7	-	TRBV4-3	-	TGCGCCAGCAGCCAAGATCGAAGCTCCTACGAGCAGTACTTC	CASSQDRSSYEQYF
TRBJ1-1	medium-sized	TRBV9	-	TGTGCCAGCAGCGTCGGTTACGGCGAAGCTTTCTTT	CASSVGYGEAFF
TRBJ1-2	few	TRBV4-2	TRBD1	TGTGCCAGCAGCCAAGTATCACAGGGGGCTTCCTATGGCTACACCTTC	CASSQVSQGASYGYTF
TRBJ2-7	-	TRBV4-3	-	TGCGCCAGCAGCCAAGACGTTTACGGAGCCTCCGGAGAGCAGTACTTC	CASSQDVYGASGEQYF
TRBJ1-1	-	TRBV6-5	-	TGTGCCAGCAGTTACAGGAGGGGCGGAACTGAAGCTTTCTTT	CASSYRRGGTEAFF